This TCR beta chain was observed in a study of blood T cells in healthy people across ages (dated by TCRdb to the mid-2010s). For context, the study as a whole: In model experiments, roughly one uniquely barcoded TCR beta cDNA molecule per two T cells was captured by template switching. To track age-related changes in TCR beta repertoire diversity, the study relied on deep sequencing normalized with unique cDNA molecular identifiers. Donors were grouped into four age groups: young (average roughly 15 years), middle-aged (39), aged (roughly 62) and long-lived (roughly 80). The study analyzed two additional independent replicas of 1 million unique cDNA reads from the same blood draw for two donors, one aged 18 to 30 and one aged 80 or older.

What the work shows at the level of the full study, not this receptor alone: Estimates of total diversity based on one million sequenced T cells were regarded as lower bounds and as underestimates. Conclusive comparison of naive and antigen-experienced compartments was prevented by the profiling of bulk unsorted PBMCs. As age increased, observed TCR beta diversity per million T cells dropped in a roughly linear way, and a significant reduction was already evident by age 40. The long-lived group showed more naive CD4+ T cells, fewer expanded clones and increased TCR diversity than the aged group, suggesting age selection. The CMV infection status of donors was not known, potentially confounding age-related changes in expanded clonotypes. Observed TCR beta diversity correlated strongly with the percentage of naive T cells measured by flow cytometry.

Including the terminal cysteine and phenylalanine, the CDR3 comprises 17 residues. The only DNA kept is the CDR3, 51 bases in frame from the first base. CDR1 and CDR2 are drawn from the germline V gene (reference sequence): MNHEY, SMNVEV. Trimming at the junction amounts to 4 bases on V and 7 bases on J, and the germline ends lie 26 bases apart. This clonotype was seen more than once but under ten times. Its cognate antigen has yet to be identified. Within one base of it there is no much larger clone, and no base qualities were kept. Receptors were amplified or captured by 5' RACE. Sequencing relied on an Illumina HiSeq 2500. The second PCR ran for roughly 7 to 11 cycles and used a J-beta primer mix along with a sample-barcoded 5' primer. A unique molecular identifier was introduced onto each TCR beta cDNA molecule by a template-switch 5' adaptor carrying 12 random nucleotides. Each sample yielded at least 2.5 million CDR3-containing paired-end reads. All of the RNA was converted into first-strand cDNA using the Mint cDNA synthesis kit, with a TRBC-specific oligonucleotide serving as the primer. All cDNA was treated with uracil-DNA glycosylase and then went through a first 18-cycle PCR with the universal primers M1SS and BC2_uni_R. The source study handled its data this way. For normalization, 1 million high-quality reads were randomly selected from each sample, with every read carrying a distinct molecular identifier. Reads with shared molecular identifiers were discarded instead of being binned into consensus sequences. MiTCR, run with a Q25 quality threshold and the strictest error-elimination algorithm, handled CDR3 identification, clonotype clustering and error correction. Lower-bound total TCR beta diversity was estimated with a nonparametric unseen species model using Euler transformation. Starting from the raw public reads, TCRdb applied fastp trimming at Q25, assembled clones with MiXCR and retained in-frame beta chains. For every CDR3 protein sequence, its rows merge into one entry that carries the most common genes and DNA. V and J calls and clone size were set by TCRdb, not the authors. Recorded for this sample are about 720,000 distinct CDR3 sequences; 20% to 30% of them occurred a single time. Approximately 4% of the sample is in the top ten clones.

Systemically healthy Caucasian individuals from Russia, 39 in total and aged about 6 to 90 years, were included as donors. Each donor gave ten milliliters of peripheral blood, drawn into EDTA-treated Vacutainer tubes. Ficoll-Paque density-gradient centrifugation was used to isolate PBMCs, with at least 7 million obtained per sample. Total RNA was extracted from PBMCs with Trizol reagent, with at least 6 micrograms obtained per sample. For every donor, an aliquot of PBMCs went through flow cytometry to measure the percentages of naive CD45RAhigh/CD27high T cells. The data were also submitted as part of a second study, on T cells of mothers and their children. Per that second paper: The donors were nine systemically healthy Caucasian individuals, made up of three mothers and their six children. cDNA synthesis used all of the extracted RNA, with 1.5 ug of RNA in each 15 ul reaction. In the second PCR, the M1S primer added sample barcodes and 2-4 random nucleotides. Over 9 million TCR beta CDR3 reads came from each mother, compared with a few million reads from each child. Thymic selection similarly shapes TCR recombination output in related and unrelated pairs, with minor effect from inherited differences. Normalized repertoire overlap was always found to be slightly, but never significantly, higher in related mother-child pairs than in unrelated mother-child pairs. No persistent microchimeric T cell clones were detected, at a sensitivity of approximately 90 clones per million clonotypes. Deep NGS was used in the study to compare the TCR beta repertoires of mothers and children and to look for features that separate related mother-child pairs from unrelated individuals. On average, the children were around 11 +/- 4 years old, while the mothers were 40 +/- 4 years old. After adapter ligation with NEBNext reagents, the libraries were sequenced on Illumina HiSeq 2000 with 100+100 nt paired-end reads. To prevent cross-contamination, the mother and child libraries were prepared one month apart and sequenced in separate runs. Each donor had between roughly 450,000 and 2,100,000 distinct TCR beta clonotypes identified. Naive TCR beta clonotypes were estimated from low-frequency clonotypes matched to each donor's FACS-determined naive share, without sorting.

The sequence came from a boy aged 5-17 years in good health. The specimen sequenced was blood. The receptor chain draws on TRBV27 and TRBJ2-7; the D segment cannot be called with confidence. CDR3 region: CASSSANISQRWMEQYF. The nucleotide sequence reads as follows: TGTGCCAGCAGTTCCGCGAATATATCACAGAGGTGGATGGAGCAGTACTTC.